Listed here are 5 T cell receptor beta chains from one sample, sequenced in a study of early T cells in non-severe SARS-CoV-2 infection. TCRdb re-analysed the 5' RACE reads in MiXCR, keeping a single row per CDR3 protein. Here the sample spans fewer than 30,000 distinct CDR3 sequences, approximately 5% being singletons. Source material: whole blood. Receptors were obtained from an adult who was a healthcare worker with PCR-confirmed SARS-CoV-2 infection or an uninfected control (not recorded which).

In its sample, this clonotype was seen many times. V is TRBV7-8 and J is TRBJ2-3, with D possibly matching TRBD1 (5 bases). With 8 bases removed from V and 4 bases from J, the gap between germline ends came to 19 bases. There are 15 residues in the CDR3. Germline loops: CDR1 SGHVS, CDR2 FQNEAQ. Written as DNA, the CDR3 is TGTGCCAGCGGACAAAGGGAAGGTTTTTCAGATACGCAGTATTTT. Amino acid sequence: CASGQREGFSDTQYF. Drawing the rest from reference TRBV7-8 and TRBJ2-3, the complete variable domain is GAGVSQSPRYKVAKRGQDVALRCDPISGHVSLFWYQQALGQGPEFLTYFQNEAQLDKSGLPSDRFFAERPEGSVSTLKIQRTQQEDSAVYLCASGQREGFSDTQYFGPGTRLTVL.

This clonotype was detected many times. This sequence joins TRBV7-9 and TRBJ2-7; D call uncertain. Trimming shortened V by 5 bases and J by 0 bases, and 8 bases separated the two germline ends. The CDR3 is made up of 13 amino acids. CDR1 and CDR2 from the germline V gene are SEHNR and FQNEAQ (reference sequence). The CDR3 is CASSPPDSYEQYF. The CDR3 DNA sequence: TGTGCCAGCAGCCCTCCAGACTCCTACGAGCAGTACTTC. Full variable domain (remainder filled in from reference TRBV7-9 and TRBJ2-7): DTGVSQNPRHKITKRGQNVTFRCDPISEHNRLYWYRQTLGQGPEFLTYFQNEAQLEKSRLLSDRFSAERPKGSFSTLEIQRTEQGDSAMYLCASSPPDSYEQYFGPGTRLTVT.

This clonotype showed up just a few times. The V and J genes are TRBV6-5 and TRBJ2-7; 10 positions match TRBD1. The length of the CDR3 is 15 residues. The junction had 10 bases not matched to a gene; V was cut back by 7 bases and J by 4 bases. CDR1 MNHEY and CDR2 SVGAGI come from the germline V gene. The CDR3 DNA follows: TGTGCCAGCACAGACGGGACAGGGGACGGTTACGAGCAGTACTTC. It encodes CASTDGTGDGYEQYF.

V gene TRBV11-2 combines with J gene TRBJ1-4, with 8 bases matching TRBD1. J lost 7 bases, V lost 3 bases, and 7 bases had no gene match. The length of the CDR3 is 15 residues. CDR1 and CDR2 from the germline V gene are SGHAT and FQNNGV. Here the CDR3 reads CASSFAGTGVEKLFF. CDR3 DNA sequence: TGTGCCAGCAGCTTCGCCGGGACAGGAGTTGAAAAACTGTTTTTT.

In this sample, this clonotype turned up many times. The genes are TRBV20-1 and TRBJ2-1; possibly TRBD1 or TRBD2 for D (6 bases each). CDR3 length: 13 amino acids. V shed 5 bases and J shed 1 base, with 9 bases lying between them. CDR1 is DFQATT, CDR2 SNEGSKA, per germline (reference sequence). For the CDR3, the DNA is TGCAGTGCTTGGGGGGCTTCCTACAATGAGCAGTTCTTC. This codes for CSAWGASYNEQFF.